This T cell receptor beta chain is from a study of identical twins. Trimming left V 0 bases short and J 1 base short, with 16 bases between. Germline assignment: CDR1 SGHRS and CDR2 YFSETQ. CDR3 length: 17 amino acids. Via MiXCR, TCRdb re-called the 5' RACE reads, giving one row per CDR3 protein. The table shows about 730,000 distinct CDR3 sequences, with less than 25% occurring only once. These data were also filed under a second study, of T cells expressing NK-cell markers. From that study: HCMV specificity of the expanded NKG2C+ T cell clones stayed unclear.

The V and J genes are TRBV5-1 and TRBJ1-1; possibly TRBD1 for D (6 bases). The sequenced sample was PBMCs. The clonotype comes from a woman between 18 and 29 years old in good health. CDR3 region: CASSLESAGAWNTEAFF. Written as DNA, the CDR3 is TGCGCCAGCAGCTTGGAGTCCGCAGGGGCTTGGAACACTGAAGCTTTCTTT.